This T cell receptor (beta chain) emerged from a study of blood T cell repertoires in COVID-19. Overall study: The analysed material was cDNA or gDNA that came from T cells, B-cell-depleted T cells, or PBMCs.

In this sample, this clone turned up a few times. This CDR3 is built from 14 residues. CDR1 is SGHTA and CDR2 is FQGNSA in the germline V gene. After removal of 3 bases from V and 4 bases from J, the junction contained 5 bases not matched to a gene. Original methodology: Estimation of nucleated cell counts relied on the amplification of reference gene primers. Repertoires were generated with immunoSEQ multiplex PCR, while TCRdb's copy carries only in-frame clones and drops some. V and J calls and clone size are as listed in that table; D and trimming were resolved from the DNA. The sample has about 27,000 clones, about 80% seen once.

Sequenced material: peripheral blood. V and J are TRBV7-2 and TRBJ2-7; 8 bases are a match to TRBD1. This TCR was recovered from a man between 65 and 85 years old with active COVID-19. The CDR3 reads CASSFGTGGYEQYF. The CDR3 nucleotides are TGTGCCAGCAGCTTCGGGACAGGTGGTTACGAGCAGTACTTC.